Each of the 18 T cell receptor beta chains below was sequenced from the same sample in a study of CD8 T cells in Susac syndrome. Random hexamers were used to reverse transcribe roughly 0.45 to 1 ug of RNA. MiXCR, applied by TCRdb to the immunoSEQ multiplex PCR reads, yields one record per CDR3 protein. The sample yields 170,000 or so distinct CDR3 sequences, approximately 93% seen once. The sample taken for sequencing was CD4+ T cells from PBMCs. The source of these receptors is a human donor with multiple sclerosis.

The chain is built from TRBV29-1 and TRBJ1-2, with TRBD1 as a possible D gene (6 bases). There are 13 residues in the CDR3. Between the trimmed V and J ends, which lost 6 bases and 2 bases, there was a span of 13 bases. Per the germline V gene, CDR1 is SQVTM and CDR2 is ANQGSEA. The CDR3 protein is CSVLGHQNYGYTF. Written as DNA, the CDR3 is TGCAGCGTGTTGGGACACCAAAACTATGGCTACACCTTC.

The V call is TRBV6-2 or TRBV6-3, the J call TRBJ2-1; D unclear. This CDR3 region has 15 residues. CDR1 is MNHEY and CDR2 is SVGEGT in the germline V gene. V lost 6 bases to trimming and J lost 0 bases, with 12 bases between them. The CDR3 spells CASSPTTISYNEQFF. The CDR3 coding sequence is TGTGCCAGCAGCCCAACTACGATCTCCTACAATGAGCAGTTCTTC.

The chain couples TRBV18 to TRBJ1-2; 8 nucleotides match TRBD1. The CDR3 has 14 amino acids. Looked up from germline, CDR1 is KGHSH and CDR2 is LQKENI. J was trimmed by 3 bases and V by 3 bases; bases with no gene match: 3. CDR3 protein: CASSPQGAHYGYTF. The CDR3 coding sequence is TGTGCCAGCTCACCCCAGGGGGCACACTATGGCTACACCTTC.

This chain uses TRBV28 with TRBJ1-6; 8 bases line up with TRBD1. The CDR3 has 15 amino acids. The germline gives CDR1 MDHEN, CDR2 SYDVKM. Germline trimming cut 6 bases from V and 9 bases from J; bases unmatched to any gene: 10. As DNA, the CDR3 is TGTGCCAGCAGCATCGCGGACAGGGAGAGTTCACCCCTCCACTTT. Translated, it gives CASSIADRESSPLHF.

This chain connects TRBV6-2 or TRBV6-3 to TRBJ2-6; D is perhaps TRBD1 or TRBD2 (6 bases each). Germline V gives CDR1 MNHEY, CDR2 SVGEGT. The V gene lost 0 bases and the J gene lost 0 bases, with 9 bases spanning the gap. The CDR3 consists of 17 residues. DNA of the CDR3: TGTGCCAGCAGTTACTCAGGGGGGAGCTCTGGGGCCAACGTCCTGACTTTC. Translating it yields CASSYSGGSSGANVLTF.

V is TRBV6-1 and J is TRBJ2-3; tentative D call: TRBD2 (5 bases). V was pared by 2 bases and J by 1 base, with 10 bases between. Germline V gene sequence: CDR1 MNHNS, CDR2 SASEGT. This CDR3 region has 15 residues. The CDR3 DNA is TGTGCCAGCAGTGAAAACCGGGGTCGCACAGATACGCAGTATTTT. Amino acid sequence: CASSENRGRTDTQYF.

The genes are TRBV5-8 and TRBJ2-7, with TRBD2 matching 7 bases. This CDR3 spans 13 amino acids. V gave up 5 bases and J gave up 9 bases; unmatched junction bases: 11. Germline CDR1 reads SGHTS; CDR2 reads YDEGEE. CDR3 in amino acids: CASRDGRGLGQYF. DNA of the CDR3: TGTGCCAGCAGAGATGGGAGGGGACTCGGGCAGTACTTC.

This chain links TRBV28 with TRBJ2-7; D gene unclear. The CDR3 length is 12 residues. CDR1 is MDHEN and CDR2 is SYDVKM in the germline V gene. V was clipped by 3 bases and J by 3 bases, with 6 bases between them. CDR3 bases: TGTGCCAGCAGTTTGATGGGCTACGAGCAGTACTTC. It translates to CASSLMGYEQYF.

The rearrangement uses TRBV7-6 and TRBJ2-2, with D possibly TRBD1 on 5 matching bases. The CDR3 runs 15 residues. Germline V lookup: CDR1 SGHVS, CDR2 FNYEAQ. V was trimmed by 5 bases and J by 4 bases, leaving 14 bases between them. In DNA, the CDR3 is TGTGCCAGCAGCCGGTCTGGGGCCGGCACCGGGGAGCTGTTTTTT. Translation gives CASSRSGAGTGELFF.

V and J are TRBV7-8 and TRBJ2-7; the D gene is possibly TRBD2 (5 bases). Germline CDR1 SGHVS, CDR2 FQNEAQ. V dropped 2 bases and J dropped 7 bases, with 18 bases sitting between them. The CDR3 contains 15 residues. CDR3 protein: CASSLSRPGLGEQYF. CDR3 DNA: TGTGCCAGCAGCTTATCTAGGCCCGGACTGGGAGAGCAGTACTTC. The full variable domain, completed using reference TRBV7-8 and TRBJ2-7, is GAGVSQSPRYKVAKRGQDVALRCDPISGHVSLFWYQQALGQGPEFLTYFQNEAQLDKSGLPSDRFFAERPEGSVSTLKIQRTQQEDSAVYLCASSLSRPGLGEQYFGPGTRLTVT.

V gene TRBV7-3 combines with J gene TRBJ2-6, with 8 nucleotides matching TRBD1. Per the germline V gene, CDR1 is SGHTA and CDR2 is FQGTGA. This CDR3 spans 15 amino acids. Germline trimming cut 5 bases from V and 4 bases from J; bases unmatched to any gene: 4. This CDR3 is CASSNQGAGANVLTF. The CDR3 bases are TGTGCCAGCAGCAATCAGGGGGCCGGGGCCAACGTCCTGACTTTC.

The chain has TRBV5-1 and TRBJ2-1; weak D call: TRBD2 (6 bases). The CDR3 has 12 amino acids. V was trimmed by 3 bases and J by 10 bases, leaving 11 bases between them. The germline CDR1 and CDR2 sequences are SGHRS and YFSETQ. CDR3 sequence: CASSSPGDEQFF. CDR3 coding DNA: TGCGCCAGCAGCTCCCCGGGGGACGAGCAGTTCTTC.

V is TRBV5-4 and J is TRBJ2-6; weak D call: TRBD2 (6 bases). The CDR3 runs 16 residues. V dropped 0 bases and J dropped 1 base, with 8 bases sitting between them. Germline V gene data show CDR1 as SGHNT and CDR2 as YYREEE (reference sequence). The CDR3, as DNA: TGTGCCAGCAGCTTGGGCGGGGATTCTGGGGCCAACGTCCTGACTTTC. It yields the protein CASSLGGDSGANVLTF.

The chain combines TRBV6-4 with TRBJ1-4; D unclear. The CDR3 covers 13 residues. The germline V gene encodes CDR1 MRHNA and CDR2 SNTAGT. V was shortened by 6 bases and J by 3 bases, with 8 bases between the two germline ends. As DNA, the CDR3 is TGTGCCAGCAGGGAGGTAGCTAATGAAAAACTGTTTTTT. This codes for CASREVANEKLFF.

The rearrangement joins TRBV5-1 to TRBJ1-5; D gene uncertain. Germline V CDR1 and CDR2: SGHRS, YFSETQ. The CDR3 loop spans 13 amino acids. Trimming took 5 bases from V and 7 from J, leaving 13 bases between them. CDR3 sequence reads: CASSQPRRQPQHF. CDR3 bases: TGCGCCAGCAGTCAACCCAGGAGACAGCCCCAGCATTTT.

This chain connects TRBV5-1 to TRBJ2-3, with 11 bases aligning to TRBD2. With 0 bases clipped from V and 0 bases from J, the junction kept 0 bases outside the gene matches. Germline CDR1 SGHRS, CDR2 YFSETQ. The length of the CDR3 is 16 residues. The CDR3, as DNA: TGCGCCAGCAGCTTGGGGACTAGCGGGAGCACAGATACGCAGTATTTT. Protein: CASSLGTSGSTDTQYF.

CDR3 in DNA: TGTGCCTGGAGTTCGGGGTCGGGTGGCTACACCTTC. Protein: CAWSSGSGGYTF. The chain couples TRBV30 to TRBJ1-2; no definite D call. Trimming left V 2 bases short and J 7 bases short, with 11 bases between. CDR3 length: 12 residues. Germline V gives CDR1 GTSNPN, CDR2 SVGIG (reference sequence). The whole variable domain, remainder taken from reference TRBV30 and TRBJ1-2, is SQTIHQWPATLVQPVGSPLSLECTVEGTSNPNLYWYRQAAGRGLQLLFYSVGIGQISSEVPQNLSASRPQDRQFILSSKKLLLSDSGFYLCAWSSGSGGYTFGSGTRLTVV.

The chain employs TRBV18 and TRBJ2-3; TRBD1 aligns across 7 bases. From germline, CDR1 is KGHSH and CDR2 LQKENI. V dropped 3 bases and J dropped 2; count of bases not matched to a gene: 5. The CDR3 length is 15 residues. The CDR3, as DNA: TGTGCCAGCTCACCCGGACAGGAGTACACAGATACGCAGTATTTT. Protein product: CASSPGQEYTDTQYF.